Below, 24 T cell receptor beta chains from the same sample are listed, as sequenced in a study of cytotoxic CD8 clonotypes in ibrutinib-treated CLL. Clones were read by immunoSEQ multiplex PCR, and TCRdb kept only the in-frame ones, dropping some. The profile shows around 250,000 clones, less than 75% of them singletons. The sample here was PBMCs, taken after 24 months of ibrutinib treatment. These receptor sequences come from a human donor with chronic lymphocytic leukemia.

V is TRBV4-2 and J is TRBJ2-7; the D is unclear. The germline gives CDR1 LGHNA, CDR2 YNFKEQ. The CDR3 runs 14 residues. V dropped 4 bases and J dropped 0 bases, with 10 bases sitting between them. The CDR3 loop reads CASSPSVLSYEQYF. The CDR3 DNA reads TGTGCCAGCAGCCCCTCCGTTCTCTCCTACGAGCAGTACTTC.

About this clone: This CDR3 is also generated by other DNA sequences in the sample. This rearrangement joins TRBV10-1 to TRBJ2-3; D remains unclear. Deletions cut 6 bases from V and 0 bases from J, with 4 bases between. Germline CDR1 and CDR2: WNHNN and SYGVQD (reference sequence). This CDR3 is 12 amino acids long. CDR3 residues: CASSYSTDTQYF. DNA for the CDR3: TGCGCCAGCAGCTATAGCACAGATACGCAGTATTTT.

The V and J genes are TRBV2 and TRBJ2-1, with 7 bases that match TRBD2. CDR1 is SNHLY and CDR2 is FYNNEI in the germline V gene. V trimming: 7 bases; J trimming: 7 bases; junction bases outside the gene matches: 4. CDR3 size: 12 residues. CDR3 bases: TGTGCCAGCAAAAGTAGCGGGAATGAGCAGTTCTTC. Its protein product is CASKSSGNEQFF.

Note on this clone: Other DNA sequences within the sample encode an identical CDR3. The chain links TRBV18 to TRBJ1-2; D is perhaps TRBD1 (5 bases). The length of the CDR3 is 13 residues. The germline gives CDR1 KGHSH, CDR2 LQKENI. The V end lost 3 bases, the J end lost 5 bases, and 10 bases lay between the germline ends. For the CDR3, the DNA is TGTGCCAGCTCACCGACAGAAAATTATGGCTACACCTTC. It yields the protein CASSPTENYGYTF.

As DNA, the CDR3 is TGTGCCAGCAGCTTAAATGGGCAGGGCTACGAGCAGTACTTC. Its translation is CASSLNGQGYEQYF. The chain links TRBV7-2 to TRBJ2-7, with D tentatively TRBD1 (5 bases). CDR1 SGHTA and CDR2 FQGNSA come from the germline V gene. The CDR3 is made up of 14 amino acids. V lost 2 bases and J lost 3, with 11 bases in between.

There are a few counts of this clone. This chain links TRBV27 with TRBJ2-1, with 8 nucleotides matching TRBD2. The germline gives CDR1 MNHEY, CDR2 SMNVEV (reference sequence). V gave up 4 bases and J gave up 1 base; unmatched junction bases: 6. CDR3 length: 16 residues. CDR3 amino acids: CASSSSLAVSYNEQFF. In DNA, the CDR3 is TGTGCCAGCAGTTCTTCACTAGCGGTTTCCTACAATGAGCAGTTCTTC.

The genes are TRBV7-2 and TRBJ1-5, with 12 nucleotides matching TRBD1. Germline loops: CDR1 SGHTA, CDR2 FQGNSA. J was trimmed by 3 bases and V by 5 bases; bases with no gene match: 5. The CDR3 contains 16 residues. The CDR3 DNA sequence: TGTGCCAGCAGCCCCCAGGGACAGGGGGCCAATCAGCCCCAGCATTTT. Its protein product is CASSPQGQGANQPQHF. Complete variable domain (other parts from reference TRBV7-2 and TRBJ1-5): GAGVSQSPSNKVTEKGKDVELRCDPISGHTALYWYRQSLGQGLEFLIYFQGNSAPDKSGLPSDRFSAERTGGSVSTLTIQRTQQEDSAVYLCASSPQGQGANQPQHFGDGTRLSIL.

The J gene is TRBJ2-7, the V gene TRBV9; tentatively, D is TRBD2 (5 bases). CDR1 is SGDLS and CDR2 is YYNGEE in the germline V gene. CDR3 size: 14 residues. V was cut by 3 bases and J by 3 bases, with 13 bases left in between. CDR3 region: CASSGRPEDYEQYF. The CDR3 DNA reads TGTGCCAGCAGCGGGCGTCCGGAGGACTACGAGCAGTACTTC. Together with reference TRBV9 and TRBJ2-7, the CDR3 gives the full variable domain: DSGVTQTPKHLITATGQRVTLRCSPRSGDLSVYWYQQSLDQGLQFLIQYYNGEERAKGNILERFSAQQFPDLHSELNLSSLELGDSALYFCASSGRPEDYEQYFGPGTRLTVT.

This sequence joins TRBV28 and TRBJ2-1, with D unclear. The CDR3 sequence is 13 residues long. CDR1 is MDHEN and CDR2 is SYDVKM in the germline V gene. Between the trimmed V and J ends, which lost 3 bases and 10 bases, there was a span of 13 bases. CDR3: CASSLYPSSEQFF. CDR3 sequence (DNA): TGTGCCAGCAGTTTGTACCCCTCCAGCGAGCAGTTCTTC.

This chain joins TRBV5-8 and TRBJ2-3; a weak D match, TRBD2 (5 bases). The CDR3 covers 13 residues. The germline CDR1 and CDR2 sequences are SGHTS and YDEGEE. V gave up 4 bases and J gave up 8 bases, with 14 bases separating them. In nucleotides, the CDR3 is TGTGCCAGCAGCCAGACGGAGGTGACTACGCAGTATTTT. Translated, it gives CASSQTEVTTQYF.

The CDR3 nucleotides are TGTGCCAGCTCACCCCTCCCTTCTGGACTAGCCGCCCAAGAGACCCAGTACTTC. It specifies CASSPLPSGLAAQETQYF. The genes are TRBV18 and TRBJ2-5, with 8 bases identical to TRBD2. The CDR3 spans 18 residues. Germline V CDR1 and CDR2: KGHSH, LQKENI. After removal of 3 bases from V and 1 base from J, the junction contained 13 bases not matched to a gene.

V is TRBV4-1 and J is TRBJ1-1, with D possibly TRBD1 on 6 matching bases. Germline V gene sequence: CDR1 MGHRA, CDR2 YSYEKL. V was trimmed by 2 bases and J by 3 bases, leaving 7 bases between them. The CDR3 has 13 residues. The CDR3: CASSQQGYTEAFF. The CDR3, as DNA: TGCGCCAGCAGCCAACAGGGGTACACTGAAGCTTTCTTT.

This clone appeared a few times. The chain employs TRBV27 and TRBJ2-1, with 10 bases that match TRBD2. CDR3 length: 17 residues. Germline CDR1 reads MNHEY; CDR2 reads SMNVEV (reference sequence). V dropped 3 bases and J dropped 0; count of bases not matched to a gene: 5. CDR3 sequence (DNA): TGTGCCAGCAGTTTGGCCCCTAGCGGGAGCTCCTACAATGAGCAGTTCTTC. Amino acid sequence: CASSLAPSGSSYNEQFF.

The genes are TRBV5-4 and TRBJ2-7, with a possible D match to TRBD2 (5 bases). V dropped 4 bases and J dropped 3 bases, with 11 bases sitting between them. The germline V gene encodes CDR1 SGHNT and CDR2 YYREEE (reference sequence). This CDR3 has 13 amino acids. This CDR3 is CASSPLENYEQYF. The CDR3 DNA sequence: TGTGCCAGCAGCCCACTAGAGAACTACGAGCAGTACTTC.

The CDR3, as DNA: TGTGCCAGCAGTTCCGCAGGGGTGGTGGGCGAGCAGTACTTC. Its protein product is CASSSAGVVGEQYF. The rearrangement links TRBV28 to TRBJ2-7; D is perhaps TRBD1 (6 bases). CDR1 is MDHEN, CDR2 SYDVKM, per germline. The CDR3 totals 14 residues. V gave up 4 bases and J gave up 6 bases, with 16 bases separating them.

The chain is built from TRBV28 and TRBJ1-5, with 7 bases that match TRBD1. CDR1 is MDHEN and CDR2 is SYDVKM in the germline V gene. The CDR3 loop spans 15 amino acids. V lost 2 bases and J lost 6; bases outside the gene matches: 7. CDR3 in DNA: TGTGCCAGCAGTTTAGGGTCAGGGGGAAGTCAGCCCCAGCATTTT. It yields the protein CASSLGSGGSQPQHF.

This sequence joins TRBV11-2 and TRBJ2-1; 8 positions agree with TRBD2. Germline V gene data show CDR1 as SGHAT and CDR2 as FQNNGV. The CDR3 contains 15 residues. V was pared by 4 bases and J by 5 bases, with 7 bases of the junction left unmatched. CDR3: CASSSSGAGDNEQFF. CDR3 nucleotide sequence: TGTGCCAGCAGCTCTAGTGGAGCGGGAGACAATGAGCAGTTCTTC.

This chain joins TRBV28 and TRBJ2-3, with TRBD1 identical over 10 bases. There are 16 residues in the CDR3. V gave up 5 bases and J gave up 5 bases; unmatched junction bases: 10. The germline gives CDR1 MDHEN, CDR2 SYDVKM. The CDR3 loop is CASSAPPGQGIDTQYF. The CDR3 bases are TGTGCCAGCAGTGCCCCTCCGGGACAGGGGATAGATACGCAGTATTTT. Using reference TRBV28 and TRBJ2-3 for the parts outside the CDR3, the full variable domain is DVKVTQSSRYLVKRTGEKVFLECVQDMDHENMFWYRQDPGLGLRLIYFSYDVKMKEKGDIPEGYSVSREKKERFSLILESASTNQTSMYLCASSAPPGQGIDTQYFGPGTRLTVL.

The genes are TRBV7-8 and TRBJ2-1; 7 bases fit TRBD1. CDR3 length equals 16 residues. Germline-derived CDR1 and CDR2 are SGHVS and FQNEAQ. J was trimmed by 0 bases and V by 3 bases; bases with no gene match: 5. CDR3 residues: CASSFRGPSSYNEQFF. The CDR3 DNA sequence: TGTGCCAGCAGCTTTAGGGGGCCGAGCTCCTACAATGAGCAGTTCTTC.

The chain carries TRBV4-1 and TRBJ2-7; D not certain. This CDR3 comprises 15 residues. V lost 3 bases and J lost 5, with 17 bases in between. The germline CDR1 and CDR2 sequences are MGHRA and YSYEKL. The CDR3, as DNA: TGCGCCAGCAGCCAGCAAGAAGGGCTAGTCCACGAGCAGTACTTC. This encodes CASSQQEGLVHEQYF.

The chain uses TRBV18 and TRBJ2-3, with TRBD2 identical over 12 bases. CDR3 size: 16 residues. Trimming took 5 bases from V and 5 from J; bases not matched to a gene: 8. Germline assignment: CDR1 KGHSH and CDR2 LQKENI. CDR3 bases: TGTGCCAGCTCAATCACTAGCGGGAGGATAGGAGATACGCAGTATTTT. Translated: CASSITSGRIGDTQYF.

The sample holds a few counts of this clone. This CDR3 reads CASSQWDRAFEQYF. In nucleotides, the CDR3 is TGTGCCAGCAGTCAATGGGACAGAGCCTTCGAGCAGTACTTC. The chain is built from TRBV27 and TRBJ2-7; TRBD1 agrees at 7 bases. Germline trimming cut 5 bases from V and 6 bases from J; bases unmatched to any gene: 10. The length of the CDR3 is 14 residues. Germline CDR1 and CDR2: MNHEY and SMNVEV (reference sequence).

In this sample, this clone turned up once. The chain has TRBV5-1 and TRBJ2-7, with 14 nucleotides matching TRBD2. The CDR3 sequence is 16 residues long. V lost 4 bases, J lost 4 bases, and 7 bases stayed unmatched. Germline CDR1 reads SGHRS; CDR2 reads YFSETQ. The CDR3 spells CASSKGTSGSRYEQYF. CDR3 DNA: TGCGCCAGCAGCAAGGGGACTAGCGGGAGCAGGTACGAGCAGTACTTC.

The rearrangement uses TRBV27 and TRBJ1-2; D is perhaps TRBD1 (5 bases). The germline gives CDR1 MNHEY, CDR2 SMNVEV (reference sequence). Trimming shortened V by 6 bases and J by 2 bases, and 10 bases separated the two germline ends. The CDR3 sequence is 13 residues long. The CDR3 coding sequence is TGTGCCAGCAGGCCCCCAGGGAACTATGGCTACACCTTC. Protein product: CASRPPGNYGYTF.